The sample holds a few counts of the clone carrying this T cell receptor (beta chain). Its antigen is currently unknown. Its ends do not fully match the called genes, so a read error is possible. The CDR3 loop spans 17 amino acids. In germline, CDR1 is LGHNA, CDR2 YNFKEQ. The sample belongs to a study of blood T cells in healthy people across ages. Points from the study as a whole: TCR beta diversity correlated strongly with naive T cell percentage.

A second PCR, run for about 7 to 11 cycles, used a sample-barcoded 5' primer plus a J-beta primer mix. Every sample gave at least 3 million paired-end reads containing CDR3. TCRdb ran MiXCR on the 5' RACE reads and lists one entry per CDR3 protein. The data contain 550,000 to 700,000 distinct CDR3 sequences, 27% of them seen just once; the ten biggest clones take up under 20%. The chain carries TRBV4-2 and TRBJ1-2; no definite D call. The receptor's source is a woman in her sixties or seventies in good health. Input material: blood. This chain's CDR3 is CASSSRVLLSGSYGYIF. CDR3 bases: TGTGCCAGCAGCTCCCGGGTCCTCCTTTCTGGATCCTATGGCTACATCTTC.